This T cell receptor (beta chain) stems from a study of blood T cells in healthy people across ages. Whole-study results and caveats: Unsorted PBMC input precluded a conclusive naive versus antigen-experienced comparison. The authors considered diversity estimates from one million T cells to be underestimates.

There are a few counts of this clonotype. The antigen remains undetermined. PCR was performed a second time for about 7 to 12 cycles using a sample-barcoded 5' primer and a J-beta primer mix. Any given sample supplied a minimum of 2.5 million CDR3-containing paired-end reads. TCRdb reprocessed the 5' RACE reads via MiXCR and lists one record per CDR3 protein. The sample comprises 790,000 or so distinct CDR3 sequences, around 45% of which are singletons, and around 18% rests with the top ten. The CDR3 loop spans 16 amino acids. The V end was cut by 7 bases, the J end by 3 bases, with 20 bases between. CDR1 and CDR2 from the germline V gene are MGHDK and SYGVNS.

The clonotype was recovered from a man older than 75 in good health. The chain carries TRBV25-1 and TRBJ2-3; D is perhaps TRBD1 or TRBD2 (5 bases each). Sequencing input: blood. The CDR3 is CASTPWGSWGTDTQYF. CDR3 bases: TGTGCCAGCACTCCCTGGGGGAGTTGGGGTACAGATACGCAGTATTTT.